This T cell receptor (beta chain) stems from a study of T-cell reconstitution after alpha-beta-depleted transplantation in children. The sample holds many counts of this clonotype. Its specificity is unknown. Unique molecular identifiers were incorporated when the TCRbeta library was constructed. TCRdb ran MiXCR on the PCR reads and lists one entry per CDR3 protein. The table lists about 490,000 distinct CDR3 sequences, roughly 10% of them singletons, with roughly 2% in the top ten. Regarding the study as a whole: Where some patients showed high TCRbeta diversity at day 60, it came from recipient T cells and thymic progenitors that had survived. Alpha-beta T cells present about two months after transplant were reported to originate from several hundred expanded graft clones. Newly generated T cells supplied most T-cell counts and diversity one year post-transplant.

The source is a child aged 2 to 10 with inherited bone marrow failure, due to receive a stem cell transplant. Sequencing used PBMCs, obtained before TCRalphabeta/CD19-depleted stem cell transplant.

The CDR3 DNA reads TGCAGCGTTACCGGGACAGAGGGTTCAGAGACCCAGTACTTC. It specifies CSVTGTEGSETQYF. V gene TRBV29-1 combines with J gene TRBJ2-5, with TRBD1 matching 7 bases. Trimming removed 5 bases from V and 4 bases from J; junction bases left unmatched: 10. The CDR3 has 14 residues. The germline CDR1 and CDR2 sequences are SQVTM and ANQGSEA.